This T cell receptor (beta chain) was found in a study of beta chain features in type 1 diabetes. Study outcomes and limitations: Moderately but significantly shorter TCRB CDR3s were found in Type 1 diabetes patients in all four CD4+ subsets.

Since all of the isolated RNA was reverse transcribed, expressed TCRB transcripts were what got sequenced. TCRdb's table, derived via immunoSEQ multiplex PCR, lists solely in-frame clones and lacks some. Here the sample spans over 200,000 clones, roughly 11% being singletons. Trimming removed 10 bases at V and 2 bases at J, with 21 bases between. CDR3 length equals 15 residues. In germline, CDR1 is ENHRY, CDR2 SYGVKD. Remarks on this clone: Its antigen remains unidentified.

The receptor's source is a man aged 25 to 40 with type 1 diabetes. What was sequenced was naive CD4+ T cells from blood. V and J are TRBV10-3 and TRBJ2-7; no definite D call. The CDR3 DNA is TGTGCCAGCAGCCTTTCCGACGGCCTAGCCTACGAGCAGTACTTC. Encoded protein: CASSLSDGLAYEQYF.